This T cell receptor (beta chain) was captured in a study of T cells after yellow fever vaccination. CDR1 is MRHNA and CDR2 is SNTAGT in the germline V gene. V lost 6 bases to trimming and J lost 3 bases, with 9 bases between them. The CDR3 has 13 amino acids. Study findings and constraints: It was the secondary response that reached its peak faster, day 5 versus 15, but it was weaker. FACS-sorted repertoires could contain abundant clonotypes contaminating from the bulk population.

5'RACE template switching generated TCR cDNA, adding a universal primer site and UMIs. TCRdb reprocessed the 5' RACE reads with MiXCR, giving one entry per CDR3 protein. The table records 250,000 to 300,000 distinct CDR3 sequences, 8.5% to 10% of them present only once. This clonotype was seen more than once but under ten times. The antigen remains undetermined. The sequence derives from a man aged 18-30 years who received the YFV17D yellow fever vaccine. Sequenced material: CD4+ T cells sorted from PBMCs, taken 5 days after the yellow fever booster vaccination. This chain uses TRBV6-4 with TRBJ2-1, with D hard to call. The CDR3 region is CASSAGLYNEQFF. CDR3 in DNA: TGTGCCAGCAGCGCCGGGCTCTACAATGAGCAGTTCTTC.